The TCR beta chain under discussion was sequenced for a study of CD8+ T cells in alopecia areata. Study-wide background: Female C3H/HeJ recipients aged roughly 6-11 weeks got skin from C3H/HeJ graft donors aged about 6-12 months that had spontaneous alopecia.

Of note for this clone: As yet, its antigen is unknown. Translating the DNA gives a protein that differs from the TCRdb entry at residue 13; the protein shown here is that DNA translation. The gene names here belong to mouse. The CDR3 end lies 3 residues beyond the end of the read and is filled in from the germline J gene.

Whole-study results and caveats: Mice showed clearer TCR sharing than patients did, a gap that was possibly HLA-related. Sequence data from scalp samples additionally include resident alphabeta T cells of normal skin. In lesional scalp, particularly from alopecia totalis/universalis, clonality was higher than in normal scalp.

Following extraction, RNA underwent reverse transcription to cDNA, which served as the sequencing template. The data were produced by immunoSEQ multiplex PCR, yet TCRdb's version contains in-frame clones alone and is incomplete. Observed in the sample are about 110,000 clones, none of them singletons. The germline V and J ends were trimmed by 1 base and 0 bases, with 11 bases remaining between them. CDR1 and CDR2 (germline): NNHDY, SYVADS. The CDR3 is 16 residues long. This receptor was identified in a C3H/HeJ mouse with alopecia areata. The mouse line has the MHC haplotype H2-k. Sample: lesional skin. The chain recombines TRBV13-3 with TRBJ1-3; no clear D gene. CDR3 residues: CASSDWQANSGNTLYF. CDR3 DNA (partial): TGTGCCAGCAGTGATTGGCAGGCTAATTCTGGAAATACG.